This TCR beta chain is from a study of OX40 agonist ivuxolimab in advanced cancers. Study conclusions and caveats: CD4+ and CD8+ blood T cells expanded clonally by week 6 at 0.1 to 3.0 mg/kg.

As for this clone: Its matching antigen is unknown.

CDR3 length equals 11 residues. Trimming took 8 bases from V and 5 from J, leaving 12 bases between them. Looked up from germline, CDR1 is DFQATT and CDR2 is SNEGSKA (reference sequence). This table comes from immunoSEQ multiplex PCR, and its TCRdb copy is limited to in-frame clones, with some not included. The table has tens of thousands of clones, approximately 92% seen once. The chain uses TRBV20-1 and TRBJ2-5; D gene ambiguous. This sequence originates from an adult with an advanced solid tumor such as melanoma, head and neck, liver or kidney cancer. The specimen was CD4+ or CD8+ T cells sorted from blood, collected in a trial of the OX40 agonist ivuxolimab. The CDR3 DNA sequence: TGCAGTCCATTAGGAGCGGAGACCCAGTACTTC. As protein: CSPLGAETQYF.